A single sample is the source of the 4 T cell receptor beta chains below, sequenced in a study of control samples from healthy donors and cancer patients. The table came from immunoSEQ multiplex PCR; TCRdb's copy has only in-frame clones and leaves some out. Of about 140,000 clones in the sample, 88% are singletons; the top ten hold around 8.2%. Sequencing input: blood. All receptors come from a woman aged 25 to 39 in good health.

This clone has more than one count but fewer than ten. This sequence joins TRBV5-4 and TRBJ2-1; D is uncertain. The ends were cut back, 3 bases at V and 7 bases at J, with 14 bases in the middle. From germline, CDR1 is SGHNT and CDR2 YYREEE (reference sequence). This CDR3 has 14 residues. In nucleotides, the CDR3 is TGTGCCAGCAGCTCCACAAGTATAGGTAATGAGCAGTTCTTC. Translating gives CASSSTSIGNEQFF.

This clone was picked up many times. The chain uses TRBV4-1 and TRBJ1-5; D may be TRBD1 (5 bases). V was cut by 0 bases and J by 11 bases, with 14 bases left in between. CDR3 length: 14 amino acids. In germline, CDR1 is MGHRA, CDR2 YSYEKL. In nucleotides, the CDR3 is TGCGCCAGCAGCCAAGATGCGGGGCGGGTGTCCCAGCATTTT. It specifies CASSQDAGRVSQHF.

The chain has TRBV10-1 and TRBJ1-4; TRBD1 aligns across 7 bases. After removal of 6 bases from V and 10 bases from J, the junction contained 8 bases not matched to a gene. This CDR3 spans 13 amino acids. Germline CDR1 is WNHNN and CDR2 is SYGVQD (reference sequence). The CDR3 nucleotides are TGCGCCAGCAGATTACCACAGGGGTTAAAACTGTTTTTT. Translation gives CASRLPQGLKLFF.

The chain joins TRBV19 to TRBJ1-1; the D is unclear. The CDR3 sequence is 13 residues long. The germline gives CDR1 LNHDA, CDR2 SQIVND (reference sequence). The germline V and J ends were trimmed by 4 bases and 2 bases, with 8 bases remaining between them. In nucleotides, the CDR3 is TGTGCCAGTAGTACCACAGCCAACACTGAAGCTTTCTTT. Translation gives CASSTTANTEAFF.